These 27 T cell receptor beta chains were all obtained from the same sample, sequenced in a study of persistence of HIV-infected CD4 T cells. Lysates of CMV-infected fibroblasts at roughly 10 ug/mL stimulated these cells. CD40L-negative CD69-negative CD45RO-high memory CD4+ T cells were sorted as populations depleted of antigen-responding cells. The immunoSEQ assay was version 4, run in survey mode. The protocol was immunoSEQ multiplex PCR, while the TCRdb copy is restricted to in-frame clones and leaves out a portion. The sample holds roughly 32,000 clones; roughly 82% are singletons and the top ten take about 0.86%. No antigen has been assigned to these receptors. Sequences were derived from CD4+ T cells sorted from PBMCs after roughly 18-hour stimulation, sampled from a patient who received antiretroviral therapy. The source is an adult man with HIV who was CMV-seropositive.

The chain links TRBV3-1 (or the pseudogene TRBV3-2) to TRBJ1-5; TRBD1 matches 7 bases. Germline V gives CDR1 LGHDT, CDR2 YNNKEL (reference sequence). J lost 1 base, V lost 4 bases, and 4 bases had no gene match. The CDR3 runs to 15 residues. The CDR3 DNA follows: TGTGCCAGCAGCCTAAGGGGGCTGAGCAATCAGCCCCAGCATTTT. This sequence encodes CASSLRGLSNQPQHF.

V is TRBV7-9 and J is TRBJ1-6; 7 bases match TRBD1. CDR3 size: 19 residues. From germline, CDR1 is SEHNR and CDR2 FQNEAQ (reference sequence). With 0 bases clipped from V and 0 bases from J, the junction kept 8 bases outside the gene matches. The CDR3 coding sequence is TGTGCCAGCAGCTTAGCGAGGAGGGGGCGAAGCTCCTATAATTCACCCCTCCACTTT. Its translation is CASSLARRGRSSYNSPLHF. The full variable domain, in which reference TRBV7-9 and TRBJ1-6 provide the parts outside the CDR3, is DTGVSQNPRHKITKRGQNVTFRCDPISEHNRLYWYRQTLGQGPEFLTYFQNEAQLEKSRLLSDRFSAERPKGSFSTLEIQRTEQGDSAMYLCASSLARRGRSSYNSPLHFGNGTRLTVT.

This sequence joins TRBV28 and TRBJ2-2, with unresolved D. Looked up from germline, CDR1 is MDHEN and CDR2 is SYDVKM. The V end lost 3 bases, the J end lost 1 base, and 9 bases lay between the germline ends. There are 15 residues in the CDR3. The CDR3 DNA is TGTGCCAGCAGTTTGAGGCAGCTGAACACCGGGGAGCTGTTTTTT. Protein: CASSLRQLNTGELFF. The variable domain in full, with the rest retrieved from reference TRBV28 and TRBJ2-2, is DVKVTQSSRYLVKRTGEKVFLECVQDMDHENMFWYRQDPGLGLRLIYFSYDVKMKEKGDIPEGYSVSREKKERFSLILESASTNQTSMYLCASSLRQLNTGELFFGEGSRLTVL.

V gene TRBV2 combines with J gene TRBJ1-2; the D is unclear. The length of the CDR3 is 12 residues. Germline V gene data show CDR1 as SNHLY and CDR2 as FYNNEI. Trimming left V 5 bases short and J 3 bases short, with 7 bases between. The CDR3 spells CASSWADYGYTF. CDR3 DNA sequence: TGTGCCAGCAGTTGGGCAGACTATGGCTACACCTTC.

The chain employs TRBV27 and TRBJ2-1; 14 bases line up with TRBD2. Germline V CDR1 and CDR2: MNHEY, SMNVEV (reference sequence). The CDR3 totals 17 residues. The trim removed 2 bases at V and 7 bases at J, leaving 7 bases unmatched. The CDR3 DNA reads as TGTGCCAGCAGTTTAGCGACTAGCGGGGGGGCTCTGAATGAGCAGTTCTTC. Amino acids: CASSLATSGGALNEQFF.

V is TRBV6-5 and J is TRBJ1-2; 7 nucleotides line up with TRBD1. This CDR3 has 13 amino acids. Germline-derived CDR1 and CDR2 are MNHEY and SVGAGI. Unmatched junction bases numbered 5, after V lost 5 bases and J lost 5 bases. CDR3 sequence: CASSPGQHYGYTF. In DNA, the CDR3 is TGTGCCAGCAGTCCGGGACAGCATTATGGCTACACCTTC.

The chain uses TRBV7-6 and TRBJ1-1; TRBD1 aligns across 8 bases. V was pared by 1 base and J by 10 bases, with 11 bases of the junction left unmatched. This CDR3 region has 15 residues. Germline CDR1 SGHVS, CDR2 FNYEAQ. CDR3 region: CASSLEDRGHVRAFF. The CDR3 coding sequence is TGTGCCAGCAGCTTAGAAGACAGGGGACATGTTCGAGCTTTCTTT.

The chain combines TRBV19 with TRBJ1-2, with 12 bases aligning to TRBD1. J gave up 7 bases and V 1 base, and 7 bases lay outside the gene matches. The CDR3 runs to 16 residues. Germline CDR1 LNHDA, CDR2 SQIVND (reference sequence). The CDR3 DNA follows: TGTGCCAGTAGTATAGGCGGGACAGGGGGCGATCTTGGCTACACCTTC. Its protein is CASSIGGTGGDLGYTF.

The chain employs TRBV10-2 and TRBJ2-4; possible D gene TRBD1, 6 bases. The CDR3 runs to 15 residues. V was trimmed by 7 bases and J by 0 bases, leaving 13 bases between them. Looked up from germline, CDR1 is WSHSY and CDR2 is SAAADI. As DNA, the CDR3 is TGCGCCAGCAAGGACAGCCGCATAGCCAAAAACATTCAGTACTTC. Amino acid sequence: CASKDSRIAKNIQYF.

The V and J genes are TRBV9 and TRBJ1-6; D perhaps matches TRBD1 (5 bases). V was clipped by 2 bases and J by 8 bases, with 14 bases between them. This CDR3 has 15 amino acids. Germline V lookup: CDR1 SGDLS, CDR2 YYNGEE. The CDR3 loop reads CASSVGAGTHSPLHF. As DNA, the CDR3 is TGTGCCAGCAGCGTCGGTGCGGGGACCCATTCACCCCTCCACTTT.

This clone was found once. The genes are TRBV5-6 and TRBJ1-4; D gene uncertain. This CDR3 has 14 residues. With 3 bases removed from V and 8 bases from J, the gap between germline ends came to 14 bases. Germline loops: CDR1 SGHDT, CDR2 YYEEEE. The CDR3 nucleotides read TGTGCCAGCAGCTCCCCCAGAGAATGGGAAAAACTGTTTTTT. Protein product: CASSSPREWEKLFF.

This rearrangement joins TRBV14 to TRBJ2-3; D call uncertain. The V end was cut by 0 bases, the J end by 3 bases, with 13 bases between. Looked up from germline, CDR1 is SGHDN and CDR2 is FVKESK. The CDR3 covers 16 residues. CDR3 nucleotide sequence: TGTGCCAGCAGCCAAGATCGCCTAGTAGTAACAGATACGCAGTATTTT. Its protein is CASSQDRLVVTDTQYF.

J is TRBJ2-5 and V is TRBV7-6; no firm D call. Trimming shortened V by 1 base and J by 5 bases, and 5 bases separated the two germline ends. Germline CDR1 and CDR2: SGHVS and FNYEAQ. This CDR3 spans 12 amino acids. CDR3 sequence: CASSLELETQYF. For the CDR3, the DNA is TGTGCCAGCAGCTTAGAGCTTGAGACCCAGTACTTC.

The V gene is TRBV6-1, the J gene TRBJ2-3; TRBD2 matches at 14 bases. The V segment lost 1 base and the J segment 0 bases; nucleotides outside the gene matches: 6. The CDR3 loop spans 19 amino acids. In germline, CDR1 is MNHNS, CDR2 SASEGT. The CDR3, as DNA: TGTGCCAGCAGTGAAGGGGGGACTAGCGGGGGCCCCAGCACAGATACGCAGTATTTT. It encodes CASSEGGTSGGPSTDTQYF.

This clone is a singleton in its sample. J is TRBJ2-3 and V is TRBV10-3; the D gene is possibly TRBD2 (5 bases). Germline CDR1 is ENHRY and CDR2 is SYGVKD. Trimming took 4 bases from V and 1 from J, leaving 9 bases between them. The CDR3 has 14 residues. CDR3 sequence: CAISGADRTDTQYF. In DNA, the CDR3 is TGTGCCATCAGTGGAGCGGACCGCACAGATACGCAGTATTTT.

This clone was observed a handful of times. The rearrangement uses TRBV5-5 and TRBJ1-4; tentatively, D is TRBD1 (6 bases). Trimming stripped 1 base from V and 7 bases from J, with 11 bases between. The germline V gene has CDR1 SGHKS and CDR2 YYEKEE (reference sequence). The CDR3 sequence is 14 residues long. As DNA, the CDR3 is TGTGCCAGCAGCTTGACAGGGAGCGGTGAAAAACTGTTTTTT. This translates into CASSLTGSGEKLFF.

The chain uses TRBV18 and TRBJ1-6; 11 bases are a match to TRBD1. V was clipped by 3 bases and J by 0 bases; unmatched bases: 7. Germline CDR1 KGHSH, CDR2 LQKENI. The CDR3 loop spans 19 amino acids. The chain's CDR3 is CASSPLGQGGSSYNSPLHF. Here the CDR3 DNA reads TGTGCCAGCTCACCTTTGGGACAGGGGGGAAGCTCCTATAATTCACCCCTCCACTTT.

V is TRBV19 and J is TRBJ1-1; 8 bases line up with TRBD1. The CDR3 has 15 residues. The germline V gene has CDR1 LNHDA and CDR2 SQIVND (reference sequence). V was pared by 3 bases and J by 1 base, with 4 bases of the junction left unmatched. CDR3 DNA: TGTGCCAGTAGTATCCAAGGGACAGGGAACACTGAAGCTTTCTTT. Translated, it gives CASSIQGTGNTEAFF.

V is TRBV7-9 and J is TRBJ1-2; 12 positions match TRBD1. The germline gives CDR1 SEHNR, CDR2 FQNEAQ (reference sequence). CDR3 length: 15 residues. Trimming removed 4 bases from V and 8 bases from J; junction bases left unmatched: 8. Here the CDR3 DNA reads TGTGCCAGCAGCTACGGGGGACAGGGGGCGAAAGGCTACACCTTC. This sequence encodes CASSYGGQGAKGYTF.

The CDR3 protein is CASSRQFNYGYTF. The CDR3 bases are TGTGCCAGCAGTCGACAGTTTAACTATGGCTACACCTTC. The rearrangement links TRBV6-2 or TRBV6-3 to TRBJ1-2; D may be TRBD1 (5 bases). The CDR3 length is 13 residues. V shed 5 bases and J shed 1 base, with 8 bases lying between them. Germline loops: CDR1 MNHEY, CDR2 SVGEGT.

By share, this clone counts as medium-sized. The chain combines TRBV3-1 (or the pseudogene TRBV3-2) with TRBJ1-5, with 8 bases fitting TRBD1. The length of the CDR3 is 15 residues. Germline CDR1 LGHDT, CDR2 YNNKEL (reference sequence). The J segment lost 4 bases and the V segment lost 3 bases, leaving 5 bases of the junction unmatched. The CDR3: CASSQRQGRNQPQHF. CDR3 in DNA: TGTGCCAGCAGCCAGAGACAGGGGAGGAATCAGCCCCAGCATTTT.

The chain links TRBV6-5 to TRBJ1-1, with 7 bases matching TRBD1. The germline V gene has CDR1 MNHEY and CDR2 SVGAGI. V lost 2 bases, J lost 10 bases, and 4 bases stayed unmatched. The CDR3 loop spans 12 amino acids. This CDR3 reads CASSYPQGSAFF. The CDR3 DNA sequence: TGTGCCAGCAGTTACCCACAGGGGTCAGCTTTCTTT.

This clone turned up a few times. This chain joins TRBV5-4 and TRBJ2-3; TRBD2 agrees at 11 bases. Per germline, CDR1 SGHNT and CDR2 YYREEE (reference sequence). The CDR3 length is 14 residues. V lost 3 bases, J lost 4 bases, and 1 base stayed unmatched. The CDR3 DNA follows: TGTGCCAGCAGCTCGGGACTAGCGGCAGATACGCAGTATTTT. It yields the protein CASSSGLAADTQYF.

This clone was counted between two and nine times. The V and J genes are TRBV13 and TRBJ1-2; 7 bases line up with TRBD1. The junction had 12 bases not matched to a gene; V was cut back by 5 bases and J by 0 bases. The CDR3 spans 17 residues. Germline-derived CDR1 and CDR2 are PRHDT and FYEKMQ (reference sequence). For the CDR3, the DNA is TGTGCCAGCAGCATATCGGGATGGGACAGAGCTAACTATGGCTACACCTTC. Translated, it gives CASSISGWDRANYGYTF.

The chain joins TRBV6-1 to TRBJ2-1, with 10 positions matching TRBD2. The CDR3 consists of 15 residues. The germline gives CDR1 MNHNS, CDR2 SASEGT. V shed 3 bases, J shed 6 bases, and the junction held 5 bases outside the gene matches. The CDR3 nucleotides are TGTGCCAGCAGTGAGCTTAGCGGGGGGTCCAATGAGCAGTTCTTC. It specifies CASSELSGGSNEQFF.

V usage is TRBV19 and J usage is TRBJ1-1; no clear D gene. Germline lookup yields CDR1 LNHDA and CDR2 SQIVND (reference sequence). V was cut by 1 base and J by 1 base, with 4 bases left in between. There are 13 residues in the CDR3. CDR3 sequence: CASSIGPNTEAFF. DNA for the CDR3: TGTGCCAGTAGTATAGGGCCGAACACTGAAGCTTTCTTT.

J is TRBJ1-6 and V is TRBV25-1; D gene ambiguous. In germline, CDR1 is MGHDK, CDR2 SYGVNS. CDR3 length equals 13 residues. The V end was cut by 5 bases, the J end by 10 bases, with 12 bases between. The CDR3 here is CASSPTSDSPLHF. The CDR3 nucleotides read TGTGCCAGCAGTCCAACATCCGACTCACCCCTCCACTTT.